Listed below are T cell receptor beta chains from one sample, sequenced in a study of CXCR3-negative and CXCR3-positive naive CD8 T cells. From its re-call of the 5' RACE reads, TCRdb lists each CDR3 protein once, without DNA. The table gives 55,000 to 75,000 distinct CDR3 sequences; the top ten clones make up approximately 0.72% of it. The sample was naive CXCR3+ CD8+ T cells from blood. The receptors were sampled from a human donor in good health. Some clones in this sample may be carry-over from other donors' samples. Both conserved end residues are part of each CDR3. Fields, in order: V gene, J gene, CDR3 protein.

TRBV12-3/TRBV12-4,TRBJ2-5,CASSLVASGGETQYF
TRBV5-1,TRBJ2-6,CASSLSTGGGRANVLTF
TRBV29-1,TRBJ2-7,CSAQVGENEQYF
TRBV30,TRBJ1-1,CAWIPLNTEAFF
TRBV28,TRBJ2-4,CASRDRYLAKNIQYF
TRBV7-8,TRBJ2-1,CASSLVAGVEQFF
TRBV5-1,TRBJ2-3,CASSAYRGDTQYF
TRBV27,TRBJ1-5,CASSFIGGNQPQHF
TRBV20-1,TRBJ2-3,CSARDWQGTSTDTQYF
TRBV20-1,TRBJ2-1,CSARKREPQNEQFF
TRBV7-9,TRBJ2-7,CASSLGLAWYEQYF
TRBV7-7,TRBJ2-6,CASSLVDSGANVLTF
TRBV3-1,TRBJ2-1,CASSQFPAGYNEQFF
TRBV5-1,TRBJ2-3,CASSLERSPTDTQYF
TRBV7-9,TRBJ2-1,CASSLESAGLNEQFF
TRBV9,TRBJ1-1,CASSVVTYTEAFF
TRBV6-2/TRBV6-3,TRBJ2-1,CASSRGSGFNEQFF
TRBV28,TRBJ2-1,CASSLIQKGNEQFF
TRBV16,TRBJ2-7,CASSQSAGGVLEQYF
TRBV28,TRBJ2-2,CANSMTSATGELFF
TRBV29-1,TRBJ2-7,CSVDTGDYEQYF
TRBV6-2/TRBV6-3,TRBJ2-1,CATKRSGGHNNERFF
TRBV15,TRBJ1-4,CATSRDPEKLFF
TRBV10-2,TRBJ2-1,CASSETTDPYNEQFF
TRBV29-1,TRBJ1-1,CSVGDRGLLEAFF
TRBV18,TRBJ1-1,CASSPTTDMNTEAFF
TRBV29-1,TRBJ2-7,CSVEDTDPRNYEQYF
TRBV28,TRBJ1-2,CASSLEGTNYGYTF
TRBV11-2,TRBJ2-5,CASSRQGMETQYF
TRBV7-7,TRBJ2-7,CASSLGQGSSYEQYF